The 17 T cell receptor beta chains below come from one sample, sequenced in a study of blood T cell repertoires in COVID-19. TCRdb's table, derived via immunoSEQ multiplex PCR, lists solely in-frame clones and lacks some. The sample has 120,000 to 150,000 clones, about 85% seen once. Material: PBMCs or T cells enriched from blood (not recorded which). Receptors originate from a woman in her thirties or forties who had recovered from COVID-19.

The chain combines TRBV27 with TRBJ2-1; TRBD1 might be the D (6 bases). Germline loops: CDR1 MNHEY, CDR2 SMNVEV (reference sequence). The CDR3 covers 12 residues. Trimming pared 2 bases from V and 10 bases from J, leaving 9 bases between. For the CDR3, the DNA is TGTGCCAGCAGTTTAACCGGGACAGAGCAGTTCTTC. Translating gives CASSLTGTEQFF.

This clone was observed a single time. The CDR3 is CASSFRAGWGNEQFF. CDR3 coding DNA: TGTGCCAGCAGTTTTAGGGCGGGATGGGGGAATGAGCAGTTCTTC. This chain connects TRBV27 to TRBJ2-1; weak D call: TRBD2 (6 bases). Deletions cut 3 bases from V and 7 bases from J, with 16 bases between. This CDR3 has 15 residues. Per germline, CDR1 MNHEY and CDR2 SMNVEV (reference sequence).

This chain connects TRBV7-9 to TRBJ2-1; no firm D call. V was clipped by 5 bases and J by 0 bases, with 20 bases between them. CDR3 length equals 18 residues. Per the germline V gene, CDR1 is SEHNR and CDR2 is FQNEAQ (reference sequence). CDR3 sequence (DNA): TGTGCCAGCAGCCAAAGACCCCGAGACTTGAGCTCCTACAATGAGCAGTTCTTC. This gives the protein CASSQRPRDLSSYNEQFF.

This chain joins TRBV10-3 and TRBJ2-1, with TRBD2 identical over 8 bases. Germline assignment: CDR1 ENHRY and CDR2 SYGVKD. The V segment lost 3 bases and the J segment 7 bases; nucleotides outside the gene matches: 8. This CDR3 contains 15 residues. In nucleotides, the CDR3 is TGTGCCATCAGTGAAAGCAGCGGGAGAGGGAATGAGCAGTTCTTC. It yields the protein CAISESSGRGNEQFF.

This sequence joins TRBV30 and TRBJ1-6, with D unresolved. The germline V and J ends were trimmed by 3 bases and 4 bases, with 7 bases remaining between them. Germline V gene data show CDR1 as GTSNPN and CDR2 as SVGIG (reference sequence). This CDR3 has 13 residues. The CDR3 DNA reads TGTGCCTGGAGCGCCGAGTATAATTCACCCCTCCACTTT. Amino acids: CAWSAEYNSPLHF.

This chain joins TRBV29-1 and TRBJ2-7, with 7 bases lining up with TRBD1. Germline V CDR1 and CDR2: SQVTM, ANQGSEA. The trim removed 7 bases at V and 4 bases at J, leaving 4 bases unmatched. The CDR3 spans 11 residues. The CDR3 loop is CSAEQGYEQYF. CDR3 nucleotide sequence: TGCAGCGCAGAACAGGGGTACGAGCAGTACTTC.

This chain joins TRBV29-1 and TRBJ1-6; 7 positions match TRBD1. Germline V gene lookup returns CDR1 SQVTM and CDR2 ANQGSEA. V was clipped by 7 bases and J by 3 bases; unmatched bases: 3. The CDR3 spans 13 residues. The CDR3 coding sequence is TGCAGCGGAGGGGACAGCTATAATTCACCCCTCCACTTT. This translates into CSGGDSYNSPLHF.

The rearrangement joins TRBV4-1 to TRBJ1-2, with D maybe TRBD1 (6 bases). V was shortened by 1 base and J by 3 bases, with 15 bases between the two germline ends. Germline CDR1 and CDR2: MGHRA and YSYEKL. The CDR3 runs to 16 residues. CDR3 loop: CASSQADQGPHYGYTF. The CDR3 DNA sequence: TGCGCCAGCAGCCAAGCCGACCAGGGGCCCCACTATGGCTACACCTTC.

The chain carries TRBV6-4 and TRBJ1-2; D is unclear. V lost 8 bases to trimming and J lost 2 bases, with 15 bases between them. Germline lookup yields CDR1 MRHNA and CDR2 SNTAGT. The CDR3 spans 14 residues. CDR3 in amino acids: CASLRASPNYGYTF. For the CDR3, the DNA is TGTGCCAGCCTGCGGGCCTCACCAAACTATGGCTACACCTTC.

V gene TRBV3-1 (or the pseudogene TRBV3-2) combines with J gene TRBJ1-1; 10 bases agree with TRBD1. Germline V CDR1 and CDR2: LGHDT, YNNKEL (reference sequence). This CDR3 spans 16 amino acids. Losses at the gene ends were 6 bases for V and 0 bases for J; bases not matched to a gene: 7. CDR3 DNA: TGTGCCAGCAGGGGGACAGGGGTGGGTATGAACACTGAAGCTTTCTTT. Translation gives CASRGTGVGMNTEAFF.

This rearrangement joins TRBV13 to TRBJ2-1; 9 bases fit TRBD1. After removal of 5 bases from V and 5 bases from J, the junction contained 4 bases not matched to a gene. This CDR3 has 14 amino acids. CDR1 is PRHDT and CDR2 is FYEKMQ in the germline V gene (reference sequence). The CDR3 region is CASSPRQGDNEQFF. The CDR3, as DNA: TGTGCCAGCAGCCCAAGACAGGGGGACAATGAGCAGTTCTTC.

The chain combines TRBV5-4 with TRBJ2-1, with unresolved D. CDR1 is SGHNT, CDR2 YYREEE, per germline (reference sequence). V lost 0 bases and J 8 bases, leaving 12 bases between the germline ends. The CDR3 sequence is 14 residues long. CDR3: CASSLGPEDDEQFF. CDR3 DNA: TGTGCCAGCAGCTTGGGCCCCGAGGATGATGAGCAGTTCTTC.

The chain couples TRBV6-5 to TRBJ2-3; D is perhaps TRBD1 (6 bases). There are 14 residues in the CDR3. Germline V gene lookup returns CDR1 MNHEY and CDR2 SVGAGI. V lost 10 bases to trimming and J lost 5 bases, with 19 bases between them. The CDR3 protein is CATSPGQVRDTQYF. The CDR3, as DNA: TGTGCCACCTCGCCGGGACAAGTACGAGATACGCAGTATTTT.

This chain links TRBV5-1 with TRBJ1-2; D possibly corresponds to TRBD1 (5 bases). From germline, CDR1 is SGHRS and CDR2 YFSETQ. This CDR3 has 13 amino acids. Trimming took off 3 bases at V and 4 bases at J, with 10 bases between the two ends. DNA for the CDR3: TGCGCCAGCAGCTCGGACATAATCTATGGCTACACCTTC. It translates to CASSSDIIYGYTF.

This clone was counted a few times. The rearrangement joins TRBV4-2 to TRBJ2-7, with TRBD1 matching over 8 bases. V lost 0 bases to trimming and J lost 2 bases; unmatched junction nucleotides: 3. Germline loops: CDR1 LGHNA, CDR2 YNFKEQ. The CDR3 covers 15 residues. The CDR3 region has the DNA TGTGCCAGCAGCCAAGAGGGGACAGGAGCCTACGAGCAGTACTTC. It encodes CASSQEGTGAYEQYF.

This chain connects TRBV19 to TRBJ2-2; maybe TRBD2 (5 bases). From germline, CDR1 is LNHDA and CDR2 SQIVND (reference sequence). The CDR3 extends over 14 amino acids. V was cut by 3 bases and J by 5 bases, with 10 bases left in between. For the CDR3, the DNA is TGTGCCAGTAGTATTCGAGGGCAGACCGGGGAGCTGTTTTTT. Protein sequence: CASSIRGQTGELFF.

The rearrangement uses TRBV2 and TRBJ1-2; unclear D gene. Trimming removed 9 bases at V and 9 bases at J, with 8 bases between. The CDR3 spans 9 residues. The germline gives CDR1 SNHLY, CDR2 FYNNEI. In nucleotides, the CDR3 is TGTGCCAGTACAGAGAGCTACACCTTC. Translating it yields CASTESYTF. Full variable domain (outside the CDR3, taken from reference TRBV2 and TRBJ1-2): EPEVTQTPSHQVTQMGQEVILRCVPISNHLYFYWYRQILGQKVEFLVSFYNNEISEKSEIFDDQFSVERPDGSNFTLKIRSTKLEDSAMYFCASTESYTFGSGTRLTVV.